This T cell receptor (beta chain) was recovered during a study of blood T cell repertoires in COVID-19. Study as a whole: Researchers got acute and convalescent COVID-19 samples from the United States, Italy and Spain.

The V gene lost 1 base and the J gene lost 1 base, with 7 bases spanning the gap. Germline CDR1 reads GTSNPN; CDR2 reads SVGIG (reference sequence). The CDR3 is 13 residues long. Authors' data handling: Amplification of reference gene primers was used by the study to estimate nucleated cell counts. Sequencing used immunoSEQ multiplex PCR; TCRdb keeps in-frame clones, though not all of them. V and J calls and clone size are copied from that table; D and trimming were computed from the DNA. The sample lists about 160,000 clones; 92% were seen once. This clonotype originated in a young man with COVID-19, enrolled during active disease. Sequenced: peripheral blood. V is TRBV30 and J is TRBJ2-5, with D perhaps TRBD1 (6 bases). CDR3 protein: CAWSGTVQETQYF. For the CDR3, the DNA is TGTGCCTGGAGTGGGACAGTCCAAGAGACCCAGTACTTC. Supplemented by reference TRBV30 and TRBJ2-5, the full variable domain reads SQTIHQWPATLVQPVGSPLSLECTVEGTSNPNLYWYRQAAGRGLQLLFYSVGIGQISSEVPQNLSASRPQDRQFILSSKKLLLSDSGFYLCAWSGTVQETQYFGPGTRLLVL.